This note documents a single TCR beta chain sequence. Its antigen is still unknown. Base qualities are missing; no much larger clone stands one base away. Only healthy Caucasian donors were included. Three pairs of female monozygotic twins, all aged about 18 to 29 years, were included in the twin cohort. Positive isolation kits from Invitrogen were used to isolate CD4+ and CD8+ T cell populations. The CDR3 holds 18 amino acids from the cysteine to the phenylalanine. CDR3 DNA only is kept here, 54 bases in frame from base 1. V is pared back by 0 bases and J by 6 bases, with 21 bases lying between the germline termini. As encoded in the germline V gene, CDR1 is SGHRS while CDR2 is YFSETQ. The method was 5' RACE. Sequencing relied on an Illumina HiSeq 2000. Template switching introduced a universal primer binding site; the final cDNA contained a unique molecular identifier, enabling accurate counting of TCR cDNA molecules. Specific primers in the conserved constant-segment region were used to synthesize first-strand cDNA for TCR alpha and beta chains. Each cDNA library was double barcoded, with a SMART-Mk sample barcode plus Illumina barcodes, to control for contamination. TruSeq adapter sequences and Illumina sample barcodes were added in two successive PCR steps. TCR alpha and beta cDNA libraries were sequenced on the Illumina HiSeq platform with custom primers. The authors processed their data as follows. MiGEC processed the raw reads to extract unique molecular identifiers, while MiXCR was used to determine the CDR3 positions. Recombination models were inferred per individual with the repgenHMM and IGoR tools using an EM algorithm. Shared clonotype analysis was performed with the tcR package in R, normalizing sharing by the product of cloneset sizes. Out-of-frame nonproductive sequences were analyzed to study raw recombination free of thymic and clonal selection effects. The raw public data were reprocessed by TCRdb itself: fastp quality trimming at Q25, MiXCR clonotype calling, in-frame beta chains only. Rows merge per CDR3 protein into single entries with the most common DNA and genes. The V and J calls follow TCRdb's processing rather than the paper's. In all, the sample holds roughly 190,000 distinct CDR3 sequences, and around 15% of those were seen once. The ten biggest clones cover over 35% of the sample.

These data come from a study of identical twins (dated by TCRdb to 2016 to 2018). Broadly, across the study: The study deep-sequenced TCR alpha and beta repertoires from monozygotic twins, unrelated adults of various ages and cord blood to test whether fetal clonotypes persist. To rule out contamination, the twin experiments were replicated at different times with different library preparation protocols. Study-level results and caveats: Compared with coincidental sharing between unrelated individuals, out-of-frame TCR alpha sequences shared between twins showed an excess of sequences with low generation probability. Because the same donors could not be followed over many years, the conclusions depended on cross-sectional statistical analysis. Recombination models systematically underestimated out-of-frame TCR alpha sharing in monozygotic twins but agreed with sharing between unrelated individuals. Abundant cord blood beta clonotypes had fewer insertions, young adult naive repertoires showed a similar but weaker trend, and memory repertoires showed no such trend. The excess sharing between twins in beta out-of-frame sequences was weaker because fewer shared sequences reduced the signal-to-noise ratio. Invariant T cells such as MAIT and iNKT could partly confound zero-insertion analyses, though diverse VJ usage argued against this for most clonotypes.

The same specimen was also included in a second study, on T cells expressing NK-cell markers. From the second report: In sorted CD3+CD56+NKG2C+, CD3+CD56+NKG2C- and CD3+CD56-NKG2C+ T-cell subsets from about 8 donors, TCR beta-chain repertoires were profiled. Among the eight sequenced donors, seven were HCMV-seropositive and one was HCMV-seronegative. To restrict sorting to alphabetaTCR-expressing T cells, an anti-gammadeltaTCR antibody was added in several experiments. In more than 5 donors, the dominant CD3+CD56+NKG2C+ clonotypes ranked among the top 10 CD8+ clonotypes, making up 1.0-7.0% of CD8+ T cells. Those dominant clonotypes were again the most abundant among CD3+CD56-NKG2C+ cells in a handful of donors, at roughly 28.3-60.1%. Whether the expanded NKG2C-expressing T cell clones were specific for HCMV antigens remained unclear. All eight donors whose samples were sequenced were randomly selected healthy volunteers, three of them men and five women. A commercial ELISA kit detecting HCMV-specific IgG in serum was used to determine HCMV serostatus. MIGEC was used to demultiplex reads and group reads by UMI, and MiTCR was used to assemble and quantify clonotypes. To remove erroneous sequences, TCR cDNA sequences were retained only when supported by two or more reads. The tcR package was used for downstream repertoire analysis, and clonotypes were matched between fractions using CDR3 nucleotide sequence together with V segment. VDJmatch was used to annotate antigen specificity against VDJdb, with one amino acid substitution in CDR3 permitted.

The chain uses TRBV5-1 and TRBJ2-2; the D gene assignment is perhaps TRBD1 or TRBD2, with each matching 6 bases. Sequencing used CD8+ T cells sorted from blood. This clonotype originated in a woman under 30 in good health. The bases are TGCGCCAGCAGCTTGGACGGTTCTGGCGGGAAGGGGGCCGGGGAGCTGTTTTTT. Its protein product is CASSLDGSGGKGAGELFF. The reference TRBV5-1 and TRBJ2-2 proteins fill in what lies around the CDR3, so the full variable domain reads KAGVTQTPRYLIKTRGQQVTLSCSPISGHRSVSWYQQTPGQGLQFLFEYFSETQRNKGNFPGRFSGRQFSNSRSEMNVSTLELGDSALYLCASSLDGSGGKGAGELFFGEGSRLTVL.